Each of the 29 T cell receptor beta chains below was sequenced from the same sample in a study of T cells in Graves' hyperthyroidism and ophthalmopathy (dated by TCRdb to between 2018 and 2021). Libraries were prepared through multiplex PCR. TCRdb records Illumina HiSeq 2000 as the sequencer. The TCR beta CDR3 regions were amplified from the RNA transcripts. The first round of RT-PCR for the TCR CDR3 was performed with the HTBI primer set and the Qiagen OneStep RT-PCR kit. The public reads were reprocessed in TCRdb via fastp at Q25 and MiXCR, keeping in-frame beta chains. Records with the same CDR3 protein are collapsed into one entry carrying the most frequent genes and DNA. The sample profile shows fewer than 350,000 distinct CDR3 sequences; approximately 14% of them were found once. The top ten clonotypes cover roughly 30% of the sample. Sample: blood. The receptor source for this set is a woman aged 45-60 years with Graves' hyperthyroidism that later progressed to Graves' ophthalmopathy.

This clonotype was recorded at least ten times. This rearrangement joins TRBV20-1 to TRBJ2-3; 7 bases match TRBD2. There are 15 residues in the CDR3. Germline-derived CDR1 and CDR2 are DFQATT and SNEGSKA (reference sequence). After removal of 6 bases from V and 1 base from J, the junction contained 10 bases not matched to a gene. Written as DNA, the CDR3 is TGCAGTGCCCCCTTGGCTAGCGGACGCACAGATACGCAGTATTTT. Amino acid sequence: CSAPLASGRTDTQYF.

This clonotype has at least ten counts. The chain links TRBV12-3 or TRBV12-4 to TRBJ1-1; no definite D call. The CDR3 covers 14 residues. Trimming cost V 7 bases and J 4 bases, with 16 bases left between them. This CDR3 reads CASTLLGVSTEAFF. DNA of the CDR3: TGTGCCAGCACCCTGCTTGGGGTAAGCACTGAAGCTTTCTTT.

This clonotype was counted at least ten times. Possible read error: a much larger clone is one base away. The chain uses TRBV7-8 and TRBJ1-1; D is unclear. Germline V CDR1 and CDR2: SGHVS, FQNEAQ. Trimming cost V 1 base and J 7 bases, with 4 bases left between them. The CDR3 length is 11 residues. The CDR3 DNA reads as TGTGCCAGCAGCTTAGGGATTGAAGCTTTCTTT. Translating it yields CASSLGIEAFF.

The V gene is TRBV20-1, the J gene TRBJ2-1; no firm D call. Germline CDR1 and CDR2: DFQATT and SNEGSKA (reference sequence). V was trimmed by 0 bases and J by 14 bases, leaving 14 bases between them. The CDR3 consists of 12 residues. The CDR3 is CSARDYGSLEFF. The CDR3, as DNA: TGCAGTGCTAGAGATTATGGTAGTCTGGAGTTCTTC.

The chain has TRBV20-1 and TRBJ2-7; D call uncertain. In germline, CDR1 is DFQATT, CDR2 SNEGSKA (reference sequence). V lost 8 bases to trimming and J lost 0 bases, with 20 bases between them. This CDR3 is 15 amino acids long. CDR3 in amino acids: CSTHGTAESSYEQYF. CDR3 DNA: TGCAGTACCCATGGAACCGCAGAAAGCTCCTACGAGCAGTACTTC.

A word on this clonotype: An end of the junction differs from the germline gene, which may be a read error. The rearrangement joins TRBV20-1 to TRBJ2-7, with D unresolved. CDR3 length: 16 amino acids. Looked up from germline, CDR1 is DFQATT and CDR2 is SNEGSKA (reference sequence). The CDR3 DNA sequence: TGCAGTGCTAGGTACGGGTTCGGGTTGCGCTCCTACGAGCGGTACTTC. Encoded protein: CSARYGFGLRSYERYF.

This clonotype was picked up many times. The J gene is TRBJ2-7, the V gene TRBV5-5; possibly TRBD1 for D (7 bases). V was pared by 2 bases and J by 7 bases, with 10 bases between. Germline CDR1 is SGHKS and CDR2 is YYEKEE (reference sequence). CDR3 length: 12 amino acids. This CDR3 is CASSFRGVEQYF. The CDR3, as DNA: TGTGCCAGCAGCTTCAGGGGGGTAGAGCAGTACTTC.

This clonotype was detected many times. The CDR3 DNA is TGTGCCAGCACCGGGGGACACCTCTACGAGCAGTACTTC. Translated: CASTGGHLYEQYF. The V call is TRBV28, the J call TRBJ2-7; D possibly uses TRBD1 or TRBD2 (6 bases each). The length of the CDR3 is 13 residues. V was trimmed by 7 bases and J by 3 bases, leaving 13 bases between them. The germline V gene encodes CDR1 MDHEN and CDR2 SYDVKM.

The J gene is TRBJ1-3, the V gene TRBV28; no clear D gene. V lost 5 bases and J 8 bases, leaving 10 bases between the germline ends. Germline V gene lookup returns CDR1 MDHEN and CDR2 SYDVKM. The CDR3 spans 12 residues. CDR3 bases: TGTGCCAGCAGTATCACTGGGGACACCATATATTTT. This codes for CASSITGDTIYF. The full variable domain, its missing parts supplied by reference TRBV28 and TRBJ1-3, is DVKVTQSSRYLVKRTGEKVFLECVQDMDHENMFWYRQDPGLGLRLIYFSYDVKMKEKGDIPEGYSVSREKKERFSLILESASTNQTSMYLCASSITGDTIYFGEGSWLTVV.

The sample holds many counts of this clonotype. DNA of the CDR3: TGCGCCAGCAGTGAGAGTACTAGCGGGAACGATGAGCAGTTCTTC. Translated: CASSESTSGNDEQFF. The chain is built from TRBV10-1 and TRBJ2-1; TRBD2 agrees at 10 bases. The CDR3 totals 15 residues. CDR1 and CDR2 from the germline V gene are WNHNN and SYGVQD (reference sequence). J was trimmed by 8 bases and V by 2 bases; bases with no gene match: 6.

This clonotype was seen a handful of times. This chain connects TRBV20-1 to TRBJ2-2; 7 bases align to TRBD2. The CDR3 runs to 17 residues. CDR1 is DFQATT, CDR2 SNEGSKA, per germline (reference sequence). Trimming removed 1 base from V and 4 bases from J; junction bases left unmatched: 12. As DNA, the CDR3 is TGCAGTGCTAGAGCAGGTGGGGGAGGGCCAGGCACCGGGGAGCTGTTTTTT. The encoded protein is CSARAGGGGPGTGELFF.

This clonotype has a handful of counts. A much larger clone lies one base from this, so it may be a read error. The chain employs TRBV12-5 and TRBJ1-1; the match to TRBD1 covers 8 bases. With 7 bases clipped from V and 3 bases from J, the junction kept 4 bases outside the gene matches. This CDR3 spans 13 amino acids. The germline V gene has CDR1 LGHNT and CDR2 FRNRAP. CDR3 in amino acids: CASASGQDTEAFF. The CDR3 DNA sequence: TGTGCTAGTGCCTCGGGACAGGACACTGAAGCTTTCTTT.

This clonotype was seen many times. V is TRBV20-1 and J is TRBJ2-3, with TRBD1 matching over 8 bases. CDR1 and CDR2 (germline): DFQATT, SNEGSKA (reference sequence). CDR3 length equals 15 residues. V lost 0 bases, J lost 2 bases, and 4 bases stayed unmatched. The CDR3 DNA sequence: TGCAGTGCTAGAGATCCGACAGGGGTCACAGATACGCAGTATTTT. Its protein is CSARDPTGVTDTQYF.

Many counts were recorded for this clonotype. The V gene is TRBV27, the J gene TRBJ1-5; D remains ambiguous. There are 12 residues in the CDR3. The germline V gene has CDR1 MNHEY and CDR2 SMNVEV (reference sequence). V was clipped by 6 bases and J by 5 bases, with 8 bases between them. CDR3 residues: CASRGSDQPQHF. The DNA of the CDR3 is TGTGCCAGCAGGGGGTCGGATCAGCCCCAGCATTTT.

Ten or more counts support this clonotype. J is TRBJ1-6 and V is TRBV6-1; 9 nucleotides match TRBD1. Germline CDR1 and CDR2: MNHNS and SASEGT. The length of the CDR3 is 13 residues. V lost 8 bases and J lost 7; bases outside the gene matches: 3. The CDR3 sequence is CASAGQGNSPLHF. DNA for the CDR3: TGTGCCAGCGCGGGACAGGGAAATTCACCCCTCCACTTT.

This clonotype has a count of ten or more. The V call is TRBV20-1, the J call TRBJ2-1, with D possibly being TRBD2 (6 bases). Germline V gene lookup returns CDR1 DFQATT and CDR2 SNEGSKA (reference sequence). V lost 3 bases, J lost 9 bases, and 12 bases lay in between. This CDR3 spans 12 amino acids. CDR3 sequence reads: CSARWRVSEQFF. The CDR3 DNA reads TGCAGTGCTAGGTGGAGGGTCAGTGAGCAGTTCTTC.

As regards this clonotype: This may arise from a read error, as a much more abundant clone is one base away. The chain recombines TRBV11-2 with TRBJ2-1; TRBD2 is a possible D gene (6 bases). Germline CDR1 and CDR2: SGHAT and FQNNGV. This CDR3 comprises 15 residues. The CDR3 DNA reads TGTGCCAGCAGCCCGGAGGGCGGGTCCTACAATGGGCAGTTCTTC. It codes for CASSPEGGSYNGQFF.

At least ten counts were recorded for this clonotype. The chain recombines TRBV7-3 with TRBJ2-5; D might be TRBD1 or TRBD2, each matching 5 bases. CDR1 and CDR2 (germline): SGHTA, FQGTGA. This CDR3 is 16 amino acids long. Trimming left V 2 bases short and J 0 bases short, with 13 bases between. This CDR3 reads CASSLWGSGYQETQYF. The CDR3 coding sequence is TGTGCCAGCAGCTTATGGGGCTCGGGGTACCAAGAGACCCAGTACTTC.

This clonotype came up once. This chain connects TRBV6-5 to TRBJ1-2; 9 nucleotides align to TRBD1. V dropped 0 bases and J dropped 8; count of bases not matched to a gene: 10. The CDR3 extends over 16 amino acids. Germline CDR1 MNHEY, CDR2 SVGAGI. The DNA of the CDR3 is TGTGCCAGCAGTTACTCAAGACGGGACAGGGTCGTCGGCTACACCTTC. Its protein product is CASSYSRRDRVVGYTF.

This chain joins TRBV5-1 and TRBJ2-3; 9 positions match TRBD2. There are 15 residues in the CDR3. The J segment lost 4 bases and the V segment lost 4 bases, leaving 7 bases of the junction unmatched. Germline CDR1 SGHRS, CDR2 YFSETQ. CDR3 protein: CASSRDSGSSDTQYF. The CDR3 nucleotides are TGCGCCAGCAGCCGAGATAGCGGGAGCTCAGATACGCAGTATTTT. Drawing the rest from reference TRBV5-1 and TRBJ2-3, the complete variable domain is KAGVTQTPRYLIKTRGQQVTLSCSPISGHRSVSWYQQTPGQGLQFLFEYFSETQRNKGNFPGRFSGRQFSNSRSEMNVSTLELGDSALYLCASSRDSGSSDTQYFGPGTRLTVL.

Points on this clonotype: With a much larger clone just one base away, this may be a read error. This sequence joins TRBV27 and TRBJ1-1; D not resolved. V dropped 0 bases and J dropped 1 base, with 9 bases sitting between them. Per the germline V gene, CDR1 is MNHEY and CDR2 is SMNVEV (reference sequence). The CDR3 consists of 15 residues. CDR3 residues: CASSLSSVGNTEAFF. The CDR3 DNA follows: TGTGCCAGCAGTTTATCGAGTGTTGGGAACACTGAAGCTTTCTTT.

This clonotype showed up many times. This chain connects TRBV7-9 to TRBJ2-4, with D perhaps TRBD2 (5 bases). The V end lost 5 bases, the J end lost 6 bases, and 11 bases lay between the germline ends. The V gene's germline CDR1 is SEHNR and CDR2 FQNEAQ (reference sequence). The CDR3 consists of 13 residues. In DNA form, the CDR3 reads TGTGCCAGCAGCCGGCCTCGGGGAAACATTCAGTACTTC. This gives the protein CASSRPRGNIQYF.

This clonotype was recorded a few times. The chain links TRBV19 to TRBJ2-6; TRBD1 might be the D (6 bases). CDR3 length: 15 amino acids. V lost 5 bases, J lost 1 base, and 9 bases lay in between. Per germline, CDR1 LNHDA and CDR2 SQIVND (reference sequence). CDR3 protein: CASSPRGSGANVLTF. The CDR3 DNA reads TGTGCCAGTAGTCCAAGGGGGTCTGGGGCCAACGTCCTGACTTTC.

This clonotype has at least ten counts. The CDR3 spells CASSYGRNQPQHF. The CDR3 coding sequence is TGTGCCAGCAGTTACGGGCGCAATCAGCCCCAGCATTTT. This chain joins TRBV6-5 and TRBJ1-5; D gene unclear. Germline V lookup: CDR1 MNHEY, CDR2 SVGAGI. V lost 2 bases and J lost 2, with 4 bases in between. This CDR3 contains 13 residues.

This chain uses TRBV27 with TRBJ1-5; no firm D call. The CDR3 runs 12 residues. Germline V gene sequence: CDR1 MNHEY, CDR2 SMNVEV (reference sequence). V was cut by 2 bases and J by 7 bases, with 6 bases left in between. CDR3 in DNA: TGTGCCAGCAGTTTAATTGGACAGCCCCAGCATTTT. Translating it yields CASSLIGQPQHF.

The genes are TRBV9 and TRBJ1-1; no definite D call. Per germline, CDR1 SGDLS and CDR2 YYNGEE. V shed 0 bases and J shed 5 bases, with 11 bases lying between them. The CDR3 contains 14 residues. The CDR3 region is CASSVALQMTEAFF. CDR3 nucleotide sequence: TGTGCCAGCAGCGTAGCTTTACAGATGACTGAAGCTTTCTTT.

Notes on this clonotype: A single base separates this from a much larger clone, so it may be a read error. CDR3 sequence reads: CASSVVGQGATQYF. CDR3 nucleotide sequence: TGTGCCAGCAGCGTAGTAGGACAGGGGGCGACCCAGTACTTC. The V and J genes are TRBV7-9 and TRBJ2-5, with 11 bases that match TRBD1. The germline CDR1 and CDR2 sequences are SEHNR and FQNEAQ (reference sequence). This CDR3 comprises 14 residues. V dropped 5 bases and J dropped 7; count of bases not matched to a gene: 6.

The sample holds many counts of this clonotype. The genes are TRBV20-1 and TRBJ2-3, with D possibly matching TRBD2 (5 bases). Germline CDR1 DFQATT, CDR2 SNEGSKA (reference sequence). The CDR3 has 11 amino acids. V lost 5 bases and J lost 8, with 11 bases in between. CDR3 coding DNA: TGCAGTGCTGACCCCGGGGTTACGCAGTATTTT. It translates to CSADPGVTQYF.

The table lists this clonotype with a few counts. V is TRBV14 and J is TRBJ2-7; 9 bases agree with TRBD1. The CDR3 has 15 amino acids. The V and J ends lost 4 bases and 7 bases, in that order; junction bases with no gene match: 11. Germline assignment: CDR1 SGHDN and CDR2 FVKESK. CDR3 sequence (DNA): TGTGCCAGCAGCCGTAACAGGGGGCCGGGGGGAGAGCAGTACTTC. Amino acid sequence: CASSRNRGPGGEQYF.